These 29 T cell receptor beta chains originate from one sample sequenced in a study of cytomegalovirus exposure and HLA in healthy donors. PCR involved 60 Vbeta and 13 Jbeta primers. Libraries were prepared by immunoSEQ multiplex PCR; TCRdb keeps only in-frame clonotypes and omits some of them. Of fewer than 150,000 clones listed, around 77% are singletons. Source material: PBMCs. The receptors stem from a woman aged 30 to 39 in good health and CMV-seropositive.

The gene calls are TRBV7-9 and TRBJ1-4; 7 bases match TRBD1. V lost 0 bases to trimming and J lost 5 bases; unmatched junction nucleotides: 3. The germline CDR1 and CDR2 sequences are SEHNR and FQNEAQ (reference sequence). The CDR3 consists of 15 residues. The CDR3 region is CASSLALGQNEKLFF. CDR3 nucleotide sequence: TGTGCCAGCAGCTTAGCTTTGGGACAGAATGAAAAACTGTTTTTT.

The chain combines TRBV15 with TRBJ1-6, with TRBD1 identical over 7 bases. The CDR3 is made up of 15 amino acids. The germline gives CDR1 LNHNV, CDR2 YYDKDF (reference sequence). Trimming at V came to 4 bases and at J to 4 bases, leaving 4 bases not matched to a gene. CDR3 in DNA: TGTGCCACCAGCATCGGGACAGTGTATAATTCACCCCTCCACTTT. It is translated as CATSIGTVYNSPLHF.

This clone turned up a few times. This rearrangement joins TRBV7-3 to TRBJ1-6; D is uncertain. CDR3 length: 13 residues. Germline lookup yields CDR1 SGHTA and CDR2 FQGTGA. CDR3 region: CASGADSNSPLHF. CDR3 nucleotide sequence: TGTGCTTCGGGAGCAGACTCAAATTCACCCCTCCACTTT. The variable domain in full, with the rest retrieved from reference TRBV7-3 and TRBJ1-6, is GAGVSQTPSNKVTEKGKYVELRCDPISGHTALYWYRQSLGQGPEFLIYFQGTGAADDSGLPNDRFFAVRPEGSVSTLKIQRTERGDSAVYLCASGADSNSPLHFGNGTRLTVT.

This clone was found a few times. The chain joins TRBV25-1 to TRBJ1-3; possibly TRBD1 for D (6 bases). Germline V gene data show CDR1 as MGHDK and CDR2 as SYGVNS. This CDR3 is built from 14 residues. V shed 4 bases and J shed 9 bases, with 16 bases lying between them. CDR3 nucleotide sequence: TGTGCCAGCAGTGCCTACAGGGATACAGGCACCATATATTTT. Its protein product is CASSAYRDTGTIYF.

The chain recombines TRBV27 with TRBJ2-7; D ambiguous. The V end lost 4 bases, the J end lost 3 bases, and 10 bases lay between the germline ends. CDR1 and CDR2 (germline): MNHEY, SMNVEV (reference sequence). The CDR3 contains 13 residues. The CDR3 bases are TGTGCCAGCAGTTCCCGCTACGACTACGAGCAGTACTTC. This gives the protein CASSSRYDYEQYF.

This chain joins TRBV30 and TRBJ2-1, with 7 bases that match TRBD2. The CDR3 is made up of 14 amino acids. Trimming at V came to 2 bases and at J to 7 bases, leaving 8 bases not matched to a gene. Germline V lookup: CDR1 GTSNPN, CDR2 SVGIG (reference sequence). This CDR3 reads CAWSRWEGMNEQFF. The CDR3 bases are TGTGCCTGGAGTCGGTGGGAGGGTATGAATGAGCAGTTCTTC.

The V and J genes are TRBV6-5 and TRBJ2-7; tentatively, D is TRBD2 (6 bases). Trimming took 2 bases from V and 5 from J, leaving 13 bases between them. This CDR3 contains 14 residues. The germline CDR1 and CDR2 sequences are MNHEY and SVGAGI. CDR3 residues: CASSYVREPHEQYF. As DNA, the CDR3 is TGTGCCAGCAGTTACGTCCGGGAGCCCCACGAGCAGTACTTC.

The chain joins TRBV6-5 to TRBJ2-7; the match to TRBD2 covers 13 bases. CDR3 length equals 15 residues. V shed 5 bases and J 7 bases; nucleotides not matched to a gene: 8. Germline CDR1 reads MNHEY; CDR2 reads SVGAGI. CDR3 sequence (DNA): TGTGCCAGCAGTACCGGACTAGCGGGAGCCTCGGAGCAGTACTTC. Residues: CASSTGLAGASEQYF.

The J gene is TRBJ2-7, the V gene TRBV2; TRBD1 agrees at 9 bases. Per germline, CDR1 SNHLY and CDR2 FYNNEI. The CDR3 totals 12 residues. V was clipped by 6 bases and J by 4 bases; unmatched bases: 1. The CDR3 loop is CASRGQGYEQYF. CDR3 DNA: TGTGCCAGCAGAGGACAGGGGTACGAGCAGTACTTC.

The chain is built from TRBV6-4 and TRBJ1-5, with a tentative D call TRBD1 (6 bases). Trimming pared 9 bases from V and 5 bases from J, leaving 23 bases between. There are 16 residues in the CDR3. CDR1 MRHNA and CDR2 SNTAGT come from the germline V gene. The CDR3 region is CARRRYRETRDQPQHF. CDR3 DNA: TGTGCCAGGAGACGATACAGGGAAACACGGGATCAGCCCCAGCATTTT.

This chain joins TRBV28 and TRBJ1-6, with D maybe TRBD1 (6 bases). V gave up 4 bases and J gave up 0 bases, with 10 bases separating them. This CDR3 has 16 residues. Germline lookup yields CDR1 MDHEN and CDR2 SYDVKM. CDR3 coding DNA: TGTGCCAGCAGTTCGGGGGGGCGCTCCTATAATTCACCCCTCCACTTT. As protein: CASSSGGRSYNSPLHF.

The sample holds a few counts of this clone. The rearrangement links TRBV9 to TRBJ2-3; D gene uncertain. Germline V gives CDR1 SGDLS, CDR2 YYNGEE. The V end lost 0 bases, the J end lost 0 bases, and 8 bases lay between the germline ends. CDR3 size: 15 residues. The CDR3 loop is CASSVASLSTDTQYF. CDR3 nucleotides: TGTGCCAGCAGCGTAGCTTCGCTAAGCACAGATACGCAGTATTTT.

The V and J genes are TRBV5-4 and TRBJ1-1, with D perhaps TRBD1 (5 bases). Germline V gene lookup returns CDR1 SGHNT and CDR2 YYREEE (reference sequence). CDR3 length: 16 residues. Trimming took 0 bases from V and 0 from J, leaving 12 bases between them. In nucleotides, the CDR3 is TGTGCCAGCAGCTTGGGGGGGGGACCGATGAACACTGAAGCTTTCTTT. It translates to CASSLGGGPMNTEAFF.

CDR3 coding DNA: TGCGCCAGCAGCTTGACAGGAGAATGGCAGTACTTC. The encoded protein is CASSLTGEWQYF. V is TRBV5-1 and J is TRBJ2-7; possibly TRBD1 for D (5 bases). From germline, CDR1 is SGHRS and CDR2 YFSETQ. This CDR3 contains 12 residues. Trimming took 1 base from V and 9 from J, leaving 11 bases between them.

This chain's CDR3 is CASSMWTGERQPQHF. CDR3 bases: TGTGCCAGTAGTATGTGGACAGGGGAACGTCAGCCCCAGCATTTT. The chain employs TRBV19 and TRBJ1-5; 9 positions match TRBD1. In germline, CDR1 is LNHDA, CDR2 SQIVND (reference sequence). Trimming took 3 bases from V and 6 from J; bases not matched to a gene: 6. This CDR3 comprises 15 residues.

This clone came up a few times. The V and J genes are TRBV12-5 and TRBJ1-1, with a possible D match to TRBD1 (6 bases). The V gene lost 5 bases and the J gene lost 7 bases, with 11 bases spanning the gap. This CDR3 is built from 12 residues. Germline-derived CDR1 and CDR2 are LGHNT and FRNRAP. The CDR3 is CASGPDSREAFF. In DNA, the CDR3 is TGTGCTAGTGGTCCGGACAGCCGTGAAGCTTTCTTT.

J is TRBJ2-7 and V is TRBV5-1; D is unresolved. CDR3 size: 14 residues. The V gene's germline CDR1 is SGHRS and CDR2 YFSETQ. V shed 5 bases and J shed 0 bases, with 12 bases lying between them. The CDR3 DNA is TGCGCCAGCAGTCGAGACTCGGGCTCCTACGAGCAGTACTTC. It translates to CASSRDSGSYEQYF.

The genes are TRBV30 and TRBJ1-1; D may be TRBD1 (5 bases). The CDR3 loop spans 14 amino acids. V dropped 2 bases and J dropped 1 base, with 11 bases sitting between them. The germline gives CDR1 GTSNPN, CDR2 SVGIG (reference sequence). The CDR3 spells CAWSRLTGNTEAFF. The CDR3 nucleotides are TGTGCCTGGAGTCGACTTACAGGGAACACTGAAGCTTTCTTT.

The CDR3 spells CASAQGATNEKLFF. CDR3 bases: TGTGCCAGCGCCCAGGGGGCAACTAATGAAAAACTGTTTTTT. V usage is TRBV6-5 and J usage is TRBJ1-4; TRBD1 agrees at 7 bases. Germline V gives CDR1 MNHEY, CDR2 SVGAGI. V lost 8 bases and J lost 0; bases outside the gene matches: 3. CDR3 length equals 14 residues.

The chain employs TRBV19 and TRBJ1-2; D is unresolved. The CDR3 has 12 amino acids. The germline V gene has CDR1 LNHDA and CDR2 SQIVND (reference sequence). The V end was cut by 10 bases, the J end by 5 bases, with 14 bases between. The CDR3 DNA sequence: TGTGCCACCACCCCGACCGGGTATGGCTACACCTTC. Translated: CATTPTGYGYTF.

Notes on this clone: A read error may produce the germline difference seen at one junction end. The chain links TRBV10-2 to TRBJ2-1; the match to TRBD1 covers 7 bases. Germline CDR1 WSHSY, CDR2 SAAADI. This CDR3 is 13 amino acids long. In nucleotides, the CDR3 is TGCGCCAGCAGTGAGTCTAACCCGGGACAGACCCTCTTC. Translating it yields CASSESNPGQTLF.

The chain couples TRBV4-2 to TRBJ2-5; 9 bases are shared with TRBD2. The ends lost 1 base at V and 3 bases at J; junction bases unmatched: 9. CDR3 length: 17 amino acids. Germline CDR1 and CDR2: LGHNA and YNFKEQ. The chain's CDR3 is CASSQGREGLEKETQYF. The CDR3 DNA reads TGTGCCAGCAGCCAAGGGCGGGAGGGCCTGGAGAAAGAGACCCAGTACTTC.

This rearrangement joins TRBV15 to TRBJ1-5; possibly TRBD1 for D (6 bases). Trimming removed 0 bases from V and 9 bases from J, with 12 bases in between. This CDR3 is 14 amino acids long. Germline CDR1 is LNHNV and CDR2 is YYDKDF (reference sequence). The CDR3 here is CATSREDSGGPQHF. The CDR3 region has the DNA TGTGCCACCAGCAGAGAGGACAGTGGGGGGCCCCAGCATTTT. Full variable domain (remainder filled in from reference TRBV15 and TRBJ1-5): DAMVIQNPRYQVTQFGKPVTLSCSQTLNHNVMYWYQQKSSQAPKLLFHYYDKDFNNEADTPDNFQSRRPNTSFCFLDIRSPGLGDTAMYLCATSREDSGGPQHFGDGTRLSIL.

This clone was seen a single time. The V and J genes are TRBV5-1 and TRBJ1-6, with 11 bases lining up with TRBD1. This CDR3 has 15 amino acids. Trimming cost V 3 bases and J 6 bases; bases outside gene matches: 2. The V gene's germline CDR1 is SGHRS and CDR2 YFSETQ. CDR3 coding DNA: TGCGCCAGCAGCTCGGGACAGGGGGGTAATTCACCCCTCCACTTT. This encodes CASSSGQGGNSPLHF.

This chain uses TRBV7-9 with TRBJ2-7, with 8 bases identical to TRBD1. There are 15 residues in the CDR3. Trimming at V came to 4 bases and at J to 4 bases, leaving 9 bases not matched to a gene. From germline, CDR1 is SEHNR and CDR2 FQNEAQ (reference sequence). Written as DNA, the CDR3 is TGTGCCAGCAGCTCCCGGACAGGGAATGCGTACGAGCAGTACTTC. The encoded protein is CASSSRTGNAYEQYF.

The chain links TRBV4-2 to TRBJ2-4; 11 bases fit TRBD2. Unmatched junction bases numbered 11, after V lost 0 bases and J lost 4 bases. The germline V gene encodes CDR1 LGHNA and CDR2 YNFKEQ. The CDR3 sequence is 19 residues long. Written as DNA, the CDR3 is TGTGCCAGCAGCCAAGAGACTAGCGGGGCTGAGACGCTTAAAAACATTCAGTACTTC. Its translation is CASSQETSGAETLKNIQYF.

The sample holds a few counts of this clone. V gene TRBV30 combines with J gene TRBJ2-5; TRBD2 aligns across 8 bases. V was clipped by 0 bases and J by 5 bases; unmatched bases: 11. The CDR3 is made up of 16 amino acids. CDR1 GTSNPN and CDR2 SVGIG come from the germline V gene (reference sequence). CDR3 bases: TGTGCCTGGAGTGTACTCCCGGGGAGCGGGGGCGAGACCCAGTACTTC. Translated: CAWSVLPGSGGETQYF. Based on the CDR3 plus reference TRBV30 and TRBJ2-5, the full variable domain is SQTIHQWPATLVQPVGSPLSLECTVEGTSNPNLYWYRQAAGRGLQLLFYSVGIGQISSEVPQNLSASRPQDRQFILSSKKLLLSDSGFYLCAWSVLPGSGGETQYFGPGTRLLVL.

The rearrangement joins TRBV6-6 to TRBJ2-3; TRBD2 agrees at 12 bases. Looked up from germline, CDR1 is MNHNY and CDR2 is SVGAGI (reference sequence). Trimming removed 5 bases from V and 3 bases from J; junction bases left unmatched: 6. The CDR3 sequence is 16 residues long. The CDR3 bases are TGTGCCAGCAGTCAACAGACTAGCGGGGGTACAGATACGCAGTATTTT. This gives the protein CASSQQTSGGTDTQYF.

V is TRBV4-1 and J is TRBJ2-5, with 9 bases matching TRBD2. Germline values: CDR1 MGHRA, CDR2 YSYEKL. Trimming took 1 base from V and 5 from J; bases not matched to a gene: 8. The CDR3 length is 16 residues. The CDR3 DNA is TGCGCCAGCAGCCAAGGTAGCGGGAGAGAGATTGAGACCCAGTACTTC. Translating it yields CASSQGSGREIETQYF.